The sequence of this TCR beta chain was determined in a study of T cells after yellow fever vaccination. Study information: Each low-cell-number fraction was prepared by means of SMART-Seq v4 Ultra Low Input.

TCRdb re-analysed the 5' RACE reads in MiXCR, keeping a single row per CDR3 protein. The sample records hundreds of thousands of distinct CDR3 sequences, around 3.9% being singletons. The V and J ends lost 0 bases and 2 bases, in that order; junction bases with no gene match: 4. This CDR3 has 16 residues. Germline V gene sequence: CDR1 MGHRA, CDR2 YSYEKL. This chain uses TRBV4-1 with TRBJ1-5, with 7 bases matching TRBD1. This TCR derives from a man younger than 30 who received the YFV17D yellow fever vaccine. This material consisted of PBMCs, taken on the day of the yellow fever booster vaccination. The CDR3 nucleotides read TGCGCCAGCAGCCAAGAGGAAGGGGGCGGCAATCAGCCCCAGCATTTT. As protein: CASSQEEGGGNQPQHF.